In this sample, the clone carrying this T cell receptor beta chain turned up once. The source of the sample is a study of blood T cell repertoires in COVID-19. Profiled with immunoSEQ multiplex PCR; TCRdb holds only in-frame clones, not every one. The sample has 320,000 or so clones, approximately 81% seen once. This receptor was identified in a woman in her 30s who had been exposed to COVID-19. The sequenced material came from PBMCs or T cells enriched from blood (not recorded which).

The CDR3 loop reads CASTPRAGETGELFF. The CDR3 nucleotides read TGTGCCAGTACCCCCCGCGCGGGAGAGACCGGGGAGCTGTTTTTT. V usage is TRBV19 and J usage is TRBJ2-2; TRBD2 agrees at 7 bases. The ends lost 7 bases at V and 5 bases at J; junction bases unmatched: 10. Germline values: CDR1 LNHDA, CDR2 SQIVND (reference sequence). This CDR3 spans 15 amino acids.